The 8 T cell receptor beta chains below come from one sample, sequenced in a study of graft-versus-host responses after intestinal transplantation. These receptors have no known antigen. Produced via immunoSEQ multiplex PCR; TCRdb's table is partial and in-frame only. The repertoire holds some 120,000 clones, with about 92% as singletons. Sequencing was performed on unstimulated CD4+ T cells sorted from spleen or lymph node cells, taken before intestinal transplant. The receptors derive from a human donor who received an intestinal transplant.

The chain carries TRBV6-5 and TRBJ2-2, with D tentatively TRBD2 (6 bases). The CDR3 has 14 amino acids. Germline CDR1 and CDR2: MNHEY and SVGAGI. The V gene lost 6 bases and the J gene lost 1 base, with 9 bases spanning the gap. Written as DNA, the CDR3 is TGTGCCAGCAGGGGGGGTCTGAACACCGGGGAGCTGTTTTTT. Its protein is CASRGGLNTGELFF.

The V and J genes are TRBV9 and TRBJ1-4, with a possible D match to TRBD1 (6 bases). The V gene's germline CDR1 is SGDLS and CDR2 YYNGEE. The CDR3 is made up of 13 amino acids. V dropped 7 bases and J dropped 6 bases, with 13 bases sitting between them. CDR3 DNA sequence: TGTGCCAGCGGGGCCCGACAGGATGAAAAACTGTTTTTT. This encodes CASGARQDEKLFF.

The V gene is TRBV2, the J gene TRBJ2-3; 9 bases agree with TRBD2. Germline V CDR1 and CDR2: SNHLY, FYNNEI. The trim removed 7 bases at V and 4 bases at J, leaving 9 bases unmatched. The CDR3 is 15 amino acids. This CDR3 reads CASTLMSGGPDTQYF. The CDR3 nucleotides are TGTGCCAGCACCCTAATGAGCGGGGGGCCAGATACGCAGTATTTT. The full variable domain, in which reference TRBV2 and TRBJ2-3 provide the parts outside the CDR3, is EPEVTQTPSHQVTQMGQEVILRCVPISNHLYFYWYRQILGQKVEFLVSFYNNEISEKSEIFDDQFSVERPDGSNFTLKIRSTKLEDSAMYFCASTLMSGGPDTQYFGPGTRLTVL.

The rearrangement links TRBV30 to TRBJ2-4, with D perhaps matching TRBD1 (5 bases). There are 11 residues in the CDR3. Germline V gene data show CDR1 as GTSNPN and CDR2 as SVGIG (reference sequence). Trimming took 0 bases from V and 8 from J, leaving 5 bases between them. CDR3 region: CAWSVQDIQYF. Here the CDR3 DNA reads TGTGCCTGGAGTGTACAGGACATTCAGTACTTC.

The sample holds one count of this clone. V gene TRBV7-8 combines with J gene TRBJ1-1; D is perhaps TRBD1 (6 bases). Trimming removed 8 bases from V and 6 bases from J, with 16 bases in between. Germline V gene lookup returns CDR1 SGHVS and CDR2 FQNEAQ. The CDR3 length is 13 residues. CDR3 loop: CASSIRDMSEAFF. DNA for the CDR3: TGTGCCAGCTCTATCCGGGACATGTCTGAAGCTTTCTTT.

DNA of the CDR3: TGTGCCAGCTCACCACTGCAGGGCGAGCAGTACTTC. Its translation is CASSPLQGEQYF. V gene TRBV18 combines with J gene TRBJ2-7; TRBD1 is a possible D gene (5 bases). CDR3 length: 12 amino acids. V shed 1 base and J shed 6 bases, with 7 bases lying between them. Germline CDR1 reads KGHSH; CDR2 reads LQKENI.

V is TRBV16 and J is TRBJ2-3; D is uncertain. The CDR3 runs 11 residues. Per the germline V gene, CDR1 is KGHSY and CDR2 is FQNENV. Trimming removed 2 bases from V and 4 bases from J, with 1 base in between. The DNA for the CDR3 is TGTGCCAGCAGCCAACCAGATACGCAGTATTTT. Translation: CASSQPDTQYF.

J is TRBJ1-5 and V is TRBV5-6, with D tentatively TRBD1 (5 bases). The length of the CDR3 is 13 residues. Germline-derived CDR1 and CDR2 are SGHDT and YYEEEE. Trimming pared 7 bases from V and 2 bases from J, leaving 10 bases between. For the CDR3, the DNA is TGTGCCAGCGATACGGGGGGCAATCAGCCCCAGCATTTT. Amino acids: CASDTGGNQPQHF.